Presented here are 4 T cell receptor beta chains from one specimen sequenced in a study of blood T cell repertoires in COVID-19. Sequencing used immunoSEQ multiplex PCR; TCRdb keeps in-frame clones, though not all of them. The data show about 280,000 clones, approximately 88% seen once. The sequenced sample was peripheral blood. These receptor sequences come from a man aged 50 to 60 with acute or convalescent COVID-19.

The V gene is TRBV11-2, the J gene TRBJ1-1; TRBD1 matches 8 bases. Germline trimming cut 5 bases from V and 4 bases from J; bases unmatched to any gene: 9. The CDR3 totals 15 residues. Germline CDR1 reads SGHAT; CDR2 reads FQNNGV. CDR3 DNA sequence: TGTGCCAGCAGCCCTACAGGGGGAGTGGGCACTGAAGCTTTCTTT. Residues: CASSPTGGVGTEAFF.

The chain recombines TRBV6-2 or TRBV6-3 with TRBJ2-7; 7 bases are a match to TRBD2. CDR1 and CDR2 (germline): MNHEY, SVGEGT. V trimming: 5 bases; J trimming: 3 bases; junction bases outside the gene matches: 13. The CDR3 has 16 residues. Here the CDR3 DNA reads TGTGCCAGCAGTCAAGACTTGGACTGGGGGGGCTACGAGCAGTACTTC. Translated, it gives CASSQDLDWGGYEQYF.

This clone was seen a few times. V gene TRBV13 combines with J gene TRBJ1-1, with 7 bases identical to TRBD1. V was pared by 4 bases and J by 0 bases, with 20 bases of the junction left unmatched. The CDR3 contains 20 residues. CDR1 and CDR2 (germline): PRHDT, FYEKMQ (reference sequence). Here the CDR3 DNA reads TGTGCCAGCAGCTATCTGACAGGGTGGCCCGGCCAACCTATGAACACTGAAGCTTTCTTT. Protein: CASSYLTGWPGQPMNTEAFF.

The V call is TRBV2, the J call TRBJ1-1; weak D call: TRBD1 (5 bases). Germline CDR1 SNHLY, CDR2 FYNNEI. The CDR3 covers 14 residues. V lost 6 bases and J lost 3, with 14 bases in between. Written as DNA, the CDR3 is TGTGCCAGCAGCTTTCAGGGAAAGGACACTGAAGCTTTCTTT. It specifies CASSFQGKDTEAFF.